This paragraph covers one TCR beta chain sequence. The data stem from a study of T-cell reconstitution after alpha-beta-depleted transplantation in children. A library of TCRbeta sequences, prepared with unique molecular identifiers, was generated. A single record per CDR3 protein comes from TCRdb applying MiXCR to the PCR reads. The table has roughly 300,000 distinct CDR3 sequences, about a tenth seen once. The junction had 9 bases not matched to a gene; V was cut back by 5 bases and J by 4 bases. Germline lookup yields CDR1 SGHRS and CDR2 YFSETQ. The CDR3 runs to 15 residues. The clonotype was recovered from a human donor who donated a stem cell graft to a child with acute lymphoblastic leukemia. The chain employs TRBV5-1 and TRBJ2-7; 10 nucleotides line up with TRBD1. The input for sequencing was PBMCs from the stem cell graft donor, taken from the stem cell graft. Here the CDR3 reads CASRALDRGEYEQYF. The CDR3 region has the DNA TGCGCCAGCAGAGCCTTGGACAGGGGGGAGTACGAGCAGTACTTC.